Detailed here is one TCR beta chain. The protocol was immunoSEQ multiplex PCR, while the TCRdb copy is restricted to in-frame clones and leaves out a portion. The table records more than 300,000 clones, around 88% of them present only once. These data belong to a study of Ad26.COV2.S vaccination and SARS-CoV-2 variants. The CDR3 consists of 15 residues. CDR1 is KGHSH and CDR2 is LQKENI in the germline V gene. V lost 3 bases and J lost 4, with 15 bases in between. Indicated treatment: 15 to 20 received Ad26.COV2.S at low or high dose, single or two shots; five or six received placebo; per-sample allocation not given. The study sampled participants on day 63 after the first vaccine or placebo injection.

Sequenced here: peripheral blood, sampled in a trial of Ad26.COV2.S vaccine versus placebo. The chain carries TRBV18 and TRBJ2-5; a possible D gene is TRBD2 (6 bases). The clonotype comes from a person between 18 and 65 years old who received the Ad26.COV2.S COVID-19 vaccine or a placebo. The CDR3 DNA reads TGTGCCAGCTCACCCCTCTGGGGGGTTGGAGAGACCCAGTACTTC. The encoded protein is CASSPLWGVGETQYF.